This TCR beta chain emerged from a study of shared clonotypes between healthy human individuals. Overall study: CD4 naive and CD4 memory each took three plates per donor, while CD8 naive took two and CD8 memory one.

The CDR3 covers 15 residues. J lost 8 bases, V lost 3 bases, and 4 bases had no gene match. Germline-derived CDR1 and CDR2 are SNHLY and FYNNEI. Selected positively for CCR7 and CD45RO-negative, naive CD8 cells excluded terminally differentiated effector memory CD45RA+ cells. It was roughly 190 ng DNA, 31,000 or so T cell genomes, that sorted-subset replicate PCRs used. This table comes from immunoSEQ multiplex PCR, and its TCRdb copy is limited to in-frame clones, with some not included. Found here are approximately 2,000,000 clones, 93% of them singletons; the top ten hold around 1.7%. This clonotype originated in a man younger than 30 in good health. Some clones in this sample may be carry-over from other donors' samples. The sequenced sample consisted of naive CD8+ T cells from PBMCs. This rearrangement joins TRBV2 to TRBJ2-1, with 13 bases fitting TRBD2. This CDR3 is CASSETSGRRDEQFF. The CDR3 DNA is TGTGCCAGCAGTGAGACTAGCGGGAGGAGGGATGAGCAGTTCTTC.